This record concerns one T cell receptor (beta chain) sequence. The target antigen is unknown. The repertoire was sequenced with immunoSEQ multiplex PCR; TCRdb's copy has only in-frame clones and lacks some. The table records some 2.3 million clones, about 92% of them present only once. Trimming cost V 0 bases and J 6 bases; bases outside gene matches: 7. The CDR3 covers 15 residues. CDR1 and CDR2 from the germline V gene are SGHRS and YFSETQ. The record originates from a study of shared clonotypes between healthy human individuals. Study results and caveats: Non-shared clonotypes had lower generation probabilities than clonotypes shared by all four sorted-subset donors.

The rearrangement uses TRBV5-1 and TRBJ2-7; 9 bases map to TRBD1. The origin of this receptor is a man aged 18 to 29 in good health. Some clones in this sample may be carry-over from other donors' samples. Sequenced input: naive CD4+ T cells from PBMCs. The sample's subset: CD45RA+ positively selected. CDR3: CASSLDPAGQGEQYF. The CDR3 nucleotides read TGCGCCAGCAGCTTGGACCCAGCGGGACAGGGCGAGCAGTACTTC.